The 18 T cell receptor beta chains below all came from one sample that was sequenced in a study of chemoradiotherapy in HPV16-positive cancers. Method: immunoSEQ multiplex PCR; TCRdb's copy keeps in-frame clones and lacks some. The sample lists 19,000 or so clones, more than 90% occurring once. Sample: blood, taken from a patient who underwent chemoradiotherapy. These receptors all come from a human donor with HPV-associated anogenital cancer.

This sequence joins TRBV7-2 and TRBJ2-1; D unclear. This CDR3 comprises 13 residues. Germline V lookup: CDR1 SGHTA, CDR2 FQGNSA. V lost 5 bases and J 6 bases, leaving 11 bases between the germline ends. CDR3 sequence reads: CASSRQKSNEQFF. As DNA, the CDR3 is TGTGCCAGCAGCCGTCAAAAATCCAATGAGCAGTTCTTC.

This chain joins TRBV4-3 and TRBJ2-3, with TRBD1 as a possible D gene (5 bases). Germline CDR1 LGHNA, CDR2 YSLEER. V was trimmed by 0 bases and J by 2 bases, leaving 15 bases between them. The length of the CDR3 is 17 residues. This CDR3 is CASSQDFNRIDTDTQYF. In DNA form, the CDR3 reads TGCGCCAGCAGCCAAGATTTCAACAGGATAGACACAGATACGCAGTATTTT.

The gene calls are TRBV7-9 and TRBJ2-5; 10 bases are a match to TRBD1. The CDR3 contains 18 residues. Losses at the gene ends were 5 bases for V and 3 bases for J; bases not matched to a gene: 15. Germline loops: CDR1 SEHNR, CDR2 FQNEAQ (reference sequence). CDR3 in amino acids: CASSPHQTGGRKKETQYF. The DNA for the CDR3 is TGTGCCAGCAGCCCTCACCAGACAGGGGGCCGGAAAAAAGAGACCCAGTACTTC. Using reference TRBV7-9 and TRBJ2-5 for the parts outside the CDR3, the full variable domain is DTGVSQNPRHKITKRGQNVTFRCDPISEHNRLYWYRQTLGQGPEFLTYFQNEAQLEKSRLLSDRFSAERPKGSFSTLEIQRTEQGDSAMYLCASSPHQTGGRKKETQYFGPGTRLLVL.

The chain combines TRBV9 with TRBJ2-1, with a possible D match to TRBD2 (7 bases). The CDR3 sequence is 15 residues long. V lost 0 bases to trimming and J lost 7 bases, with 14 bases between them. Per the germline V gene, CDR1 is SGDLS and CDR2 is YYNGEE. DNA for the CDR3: TGTGCCAGCAGCGTAGTCGCGGGGGCATGGAATGAGCAGTTCTTC. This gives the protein CASSVVAGAWNEQFF.

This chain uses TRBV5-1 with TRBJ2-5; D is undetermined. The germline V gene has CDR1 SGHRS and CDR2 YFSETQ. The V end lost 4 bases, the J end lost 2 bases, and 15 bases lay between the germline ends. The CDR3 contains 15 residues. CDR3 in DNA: TGCGCCAGCAGCCAGCTCGGGTCAAAACAAGAGACCCAGTACTTC. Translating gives CASSQLGSKQETQYF.

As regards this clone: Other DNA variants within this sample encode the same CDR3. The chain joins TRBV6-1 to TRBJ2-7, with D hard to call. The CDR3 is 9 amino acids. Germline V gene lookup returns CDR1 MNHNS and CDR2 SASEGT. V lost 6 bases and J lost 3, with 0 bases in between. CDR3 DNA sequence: TGTGCCAGCAGCTACGAGCAGTACTTC. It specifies CASSYEQYF.

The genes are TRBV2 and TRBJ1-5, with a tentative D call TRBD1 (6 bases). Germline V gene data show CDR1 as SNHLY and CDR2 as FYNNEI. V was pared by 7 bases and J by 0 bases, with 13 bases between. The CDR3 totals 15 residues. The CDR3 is CASTKGGGSNQPQHF. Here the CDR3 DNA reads TGTGCCAGCACCAAAGGGGGGGGTAGCAATCAGCCCCAGCATTTT.

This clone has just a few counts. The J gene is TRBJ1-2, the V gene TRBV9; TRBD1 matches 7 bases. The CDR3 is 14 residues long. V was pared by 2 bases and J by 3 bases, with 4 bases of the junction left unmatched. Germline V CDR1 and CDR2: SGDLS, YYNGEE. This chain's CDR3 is CASSVDRVDYGYTF. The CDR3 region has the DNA TGTGCCAGCAGCGTTGACAGGGTGGACTATGGCTACACCTTC.

As DNA, the CDR3 is TGTGCCATCAGCCCCGTTGCGCGGGGGGGCAGGTACGAGCAGTACTTC. Residues: CAISPVARGGRYEQYF. The V call is TRBV10-3, the J call TRBJ2-7; 9 bases fit TRBD2. The J segment lost 4 bases and the V segment lost 6 bases, leaving 13 bases of the junction unmatched. The germline CDR1 and CDR2 sequences are ENHRY and SYGVKD. The CDR3 runs to 16 residues.

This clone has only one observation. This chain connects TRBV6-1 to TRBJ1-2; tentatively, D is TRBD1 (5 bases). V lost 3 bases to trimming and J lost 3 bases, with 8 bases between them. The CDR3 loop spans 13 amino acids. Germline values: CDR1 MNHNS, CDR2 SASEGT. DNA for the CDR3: TGTGCCAGCAGTGAGAGACAGCACTATGGCTACACCTTC. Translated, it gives CASSERQHYGYTF.

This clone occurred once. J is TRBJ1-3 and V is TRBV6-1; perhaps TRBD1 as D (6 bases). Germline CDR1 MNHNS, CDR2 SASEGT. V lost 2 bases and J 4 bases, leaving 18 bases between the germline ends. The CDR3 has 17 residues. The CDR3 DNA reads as TGTGCCAGCAGTGAATTCTCCACAGGGAAAGGAGGAAACACCATATATTTT. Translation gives CASSEFSTGKGGNTIYF.

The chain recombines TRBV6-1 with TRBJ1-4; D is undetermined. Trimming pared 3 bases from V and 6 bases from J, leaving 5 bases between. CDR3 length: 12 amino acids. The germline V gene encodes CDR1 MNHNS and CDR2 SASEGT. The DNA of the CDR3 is TGTGCCAGCAGTGATTGGGATGAAAAACTGTTTTTT. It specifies CASSDWDEKLFF.

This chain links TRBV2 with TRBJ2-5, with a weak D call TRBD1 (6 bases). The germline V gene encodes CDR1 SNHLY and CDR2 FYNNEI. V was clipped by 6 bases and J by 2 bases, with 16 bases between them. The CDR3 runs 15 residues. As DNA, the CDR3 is TGTGCCAGCAGCCGGCCAGGGACACCGCAAGAGACCCAGTACTTC. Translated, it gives CASSRPGTPQETQYF.

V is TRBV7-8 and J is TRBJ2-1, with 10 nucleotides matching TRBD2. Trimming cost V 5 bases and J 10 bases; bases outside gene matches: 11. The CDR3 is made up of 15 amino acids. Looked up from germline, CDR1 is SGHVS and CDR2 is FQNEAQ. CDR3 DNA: TGTGCCAGCAGCCTAGAAGTACTAGCGGGGCTAGAGCAGTTCTTC. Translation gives CASSLEVLAGLEQFF.

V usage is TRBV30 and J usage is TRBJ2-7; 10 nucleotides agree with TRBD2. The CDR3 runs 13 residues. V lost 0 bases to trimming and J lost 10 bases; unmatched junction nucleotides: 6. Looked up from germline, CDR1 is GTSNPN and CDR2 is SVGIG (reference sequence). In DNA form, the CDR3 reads TGTGCCTGGAGTGTAAATCTAGCGGGGGACCAGTACTTC. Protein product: CAWSVNLAGDQYF. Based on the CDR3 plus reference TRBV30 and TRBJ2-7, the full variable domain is SQTIHQWPATLVQPVGSPLSLECTVEGTSNPNLYWYRQAAGRGLQLLFYSVGIGQISSEVPQNLSASRPQDRQFILSSKKLLLSDSGFYLCAWSVNLAGDQYFGPGTRLTVT.

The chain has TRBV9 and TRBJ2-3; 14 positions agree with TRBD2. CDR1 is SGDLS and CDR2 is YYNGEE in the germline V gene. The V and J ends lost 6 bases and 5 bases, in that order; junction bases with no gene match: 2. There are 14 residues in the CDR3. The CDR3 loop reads CASTGTSGGDTQYF. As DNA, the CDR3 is TGTGCCAGCACCGGGACTAGCGGGGGAGATACGCAGTATTTT. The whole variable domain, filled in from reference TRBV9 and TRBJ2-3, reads DSGVTQTPKHLITATGQRVTLRCSPRSGDLSVYWYQQSLDQGLQFLIQYYNGEERAKGNILERFSAQQFPDLHSELNLSSLELGDSALYFCASTGTSGGDTQYFGPGTRLTVL.

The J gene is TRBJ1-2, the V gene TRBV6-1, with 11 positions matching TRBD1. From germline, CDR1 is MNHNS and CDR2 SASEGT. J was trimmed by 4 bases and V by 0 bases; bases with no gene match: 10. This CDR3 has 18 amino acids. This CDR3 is CASSEARTGGVEIYGYTF. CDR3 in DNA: TGTGCCAGCAGTGAAGCGAGGACAGGGGGCGTCGAGATCTATGGCTACACCTTC.

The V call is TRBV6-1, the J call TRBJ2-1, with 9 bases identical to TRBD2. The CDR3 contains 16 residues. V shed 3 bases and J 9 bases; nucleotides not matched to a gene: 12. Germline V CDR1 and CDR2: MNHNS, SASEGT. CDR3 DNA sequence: TGTGCCAGCAGTGAGTCAGCGCGGGGGGGGAGCCGTGAGCAGTTCTTC. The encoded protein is CASSESARGGSREQFF.